Described below is a single TCR beta chain sequence and its context. The sample originates from a study of blood T cell repertoires in COVID-19. The V and J ends lost 2 bases and 5 bases respectively, with 14 bases between them. Per germline, CDR1 SGHRS and CDR2 YFSETQ. The CDR3 consists of 14 residues. In the authors' workflow: Using reference gene primer amplification, nucleated cell counts were estimated. The repertoire was sequenced with immunoSEQ multiplex PCR; TCRdb's copy has only in-frame clones and lacks some. Clone size and the V and J calls come from that table; the DNA yielded D and trimming. The data show more than 300,000 clones, 75% to 90% seen once.

Specimen: peripheral blood. The chain links TRBV5-1 to TRBJ2-7; D perhaps matches TRBD1 (5 bases). The receptor's source is a woman between 50 and 59 years old with COVID-19, enrolled during active disease. The CDR3 sequence: CASSLEGAYHEQYF. The CDR3 DNA follows: TGCGCCAGCAGCTTAGAAGGGGCATATCACGAGCAGTACTTC.